The 4 T cell receptor beta chains below were found in one sample sequenced in a study of technical replicates of blood from several donors (dated by TCRdb to 2016 to 2017). The library was built by means of the immunoSEQ multiplex PCR assay. TCRdb holds this immuneACCESS table with in-frame rearrangements only. Some clones are missing; in checked studies, unresolved V genes explain under half, and the rest has no known cause. This sample lists roughly 59,000 clones; 75% to 90% were detected once. The ten largest account for about 5.5% of the sample. The sample was PBMCs. The source of these receptors is a human donor in good health. Some clones in this sample may be carry-over from other donors' samples.

The rearrangement joins TRBV7-7 to TRBJ2-2, with 11 bases lining up with TRBD2. Germline trimming cut 6 bases from V and 7 bases from J; bases unmatched to any gene: 10. This CDR3 comprises 16 residues. Germline CDR1 SSHAT, CDR2 FNYEAQ (reference sequence). CDR3 protein: CASSASGRFLGGELFF. The CDR3 DNA sequence: TGTGCCAGCAGTGCTAGCGGGAGGTTTCTCGGCGGGGAGCTGTTTTTT. The full variable domain, with the rest looked up from reference TRBV7-7 and TRBJ2-2, is GAGVSQSPRYKVTKRGQDVTLRCDPISSHATLYWYQQALGQGPEFLTYFNYEAQPDKSGLPSDRFSAERPEGSISTLTIQRTEQRDSAMYRCASSASGRFLGGELFFGEGSRLTVL.

The V and J genes are TRBV7-9 and TRBJ1-4, with 8 bases fitting TRBD1. Germline V gene data show CDR1 as SEHNR and CDR2 as FQNEAQ (reference sequence). J gave up 6 bases and V 2 bases, and 2 bases lay outside the gene matches. The length of the CDR3 is 14 residues. The CDR3 spells CASSLFRGHEKLFF. CDR3 DNA sequence: TGTGCCAGCAGCTTATTCAGGGGGCATGAAAAACTGTTTTTT.

V is TRBV7-2 and J is TRBJ2-3; possible D gene TRBD2, 6 bases. The CDR3 contains 16 residues. V shed 1 base and J shed 2 bases, with 13 bases lying between them. Germline V lookup: CDR1 SGHTA, CDR2 FQGNSA. As DNA, the CDR3 is TGTGCCAGCAGCTTAGTCGGGGGAAGCACCACAGATACGCAGTATTTT. Its translation is CASSLVGGSTTDTQYF.

This clone was detected a few times. The chain has TRBV5-4 and TRBJ2-1; D is undetermined. The CDR3 extends over 13 amino acids. Trimming pared 0 bases from V and 3 bases from J, leaving 4 bases between. Germline CDR1 SGHNT, CDR2 YYREEE (reference sequence). The CDR3 loop reads CASSLDSYNEQFF. CDR3 bases: TGTGCCAGCAGCTTGGACAGCTACAATGAGCAGTTCTTC.